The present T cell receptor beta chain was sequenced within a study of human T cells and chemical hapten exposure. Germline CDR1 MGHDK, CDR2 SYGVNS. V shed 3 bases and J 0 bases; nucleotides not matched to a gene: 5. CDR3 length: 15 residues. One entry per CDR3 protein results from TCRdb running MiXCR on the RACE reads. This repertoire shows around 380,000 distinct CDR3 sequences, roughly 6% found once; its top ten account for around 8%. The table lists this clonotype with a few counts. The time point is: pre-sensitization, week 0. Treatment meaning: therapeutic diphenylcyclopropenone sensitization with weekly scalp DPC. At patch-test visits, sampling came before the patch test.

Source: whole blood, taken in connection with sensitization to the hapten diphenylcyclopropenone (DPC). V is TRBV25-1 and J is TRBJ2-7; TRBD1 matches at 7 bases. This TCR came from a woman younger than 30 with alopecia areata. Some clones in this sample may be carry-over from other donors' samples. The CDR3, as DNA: TGTGCCAGCAGTGATCCCGGGACAGTCTCCTACGAGCAGTACTTC. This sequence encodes CASSDPGTVSYEQYF.